Presented here are 14 T cell receptor beta chains from one specimen sequenced in a study of CD8+ T cells in alopecia areata listed by TCRdb under 2018. Library construction relied on the immunoSEQ multiplex PCR assay. To provide template for TCR sequencing, every sample had RNA extracted and reverse transcribed into cDNA. Entries here come from immuneACCESS through TCRdb and include only in-frame sequences with V and J called. Some clones fail to appear in such tables; in the studies checked, an unresolved V gene covers under half of the shortfall, and the cause of the remainder is unknown. The sample table shows some 190,000 clones, and around 51% are seen once. The top ten clonotypes cover roughly a tenth of the sample. This sample's treatment or condition label indicates: oral pan-JAK inhibitor, 5-10 mg twice daily. The specimen comprised CD8+ T cells sorted from blood, sampled at roughly week 52, from a patient treated with tofacitinib. These receptors came from a human donor with alopecia areata.

The chain couples TRBV5-1 to TRBJ1-1; D might be TRBD1 (5 bases). V was cut by 2 bases and J by 0 bases, with 11 bases left in between. This CDR3 is built from 15 residues. Germline V gene data show CDR1 as SGHRS and CDR2 as YFSETQ. The CDR3 protein is CASSFTGEMNTEAFF. DNA for the CDR3: TGCGCCAGCAGCTTCACAGGAGAAATGAACACTGAAGCTTTCTTT.

A note on this clone: In the same sample, other DNA sequences code for this CDR3. The gene calls are TRBV30 and TRBJ2-5; D possibly matches TRBD1 or TRBD2 (5 bases each). With 3 bases removed from V and 5 bases from J, the gap between germline ends came to 13 bases. The length of the CDR3 is 13 residues. Looked up from germline, CDR1 is GTSNPN and CDR2 is SVGIG (reference sequence). DNA of the CDR3: TGTGCCTGGAGCGGGACCGGCGGGGAGACCCAGTACTTC. Protein product: CAWSGTGGETQYF.

In this sample, this clone turned up a few times. This rearrangement joins TRBV7-9 to TRBJ1-6, with D unresolved. Germline lookup yields CDR1 SEHNR and CDR2 FQNEAQ (reference sequence). The CDR3 extends over 17 amino acids. V was pared by 3 bases and J by 7 bases, with 19 bases between. CDR3 loop: CASSLANSVGYNSPLHF. The CDR3 nucleotides are TGTGCCAGCAGCTTGGCAAATAGTGTAGGGTACAATTCACCCCTCCACTTT.

The genes are TRBV5-6 and TRBJ2-7; D ambiguous. This CDR3 is 14 amino acids long. The germline gives CDR1 SGHDT, CDR2 YYEEEE. The V end was cut by 3 bases, the J end by 0 bases, with 10 bases between. As DNA, the CDR3 is TGTGCCAGCAGCTCTCAAGGGAACTCCTACGAGCAGTACTTC. Its protein is CASSSQGNSYEQYF.

The chain recombines TRBV7-9 with TRBJ2-5, with 11 bases identical to TRBD2. Germline V gene sequence: CDR1 SEHNR, CDR2 FQNEAQ (reference sequence). This CDR3 is built from 14 residues. V lost 2 bases, J lost 4 bases, and 0 bases stayed unmatched. The CDR3 region has the DNA TGTGCCAGCAGCTTAACTAGCGGGGGAGAGACCCAGTACTTC. Protein: CASSLTSGGETQYF.

The chain employs TRBV5-1 and TRBJ2-7; maybe TRBD1 (5 bases). This CDR3 contains 12 residues. Germline V gene lookup returns CDR1 SGHRS and CDR2 YFSETQ. V was pared by 2 bases and J by 3 bases, with 6 bases between. This CDR3 is CASSFQGYEQYF. The CDR3 DNA is TGCGCCAGCAGCTTCCAGGGCTACGAGCAGTACTTC. Complete variable domain (other parts from reference TRBV5-1 and TRBJ2-7): KAGVTQTPRYLIKTRGQQVTLSCSPISGHRSVSWYQQTPGQGLQFLFEYFSETQRNKGNFPGRFSGRQFSNSRSEMNVSTLELGDSALYLCASSFQGYEQYFGPGTRLTVT.

This clone was seen many times. J is TRBJ2-3 and V is TRBV6-4; 9 nucleotides line up with TRBD2. There are 16 residues in the CDR3. The ends lost 2 bases at V and 3 bases at J; junction bases unmatched: 6. Germline CDR1 is MRHNA and CDR2 is SNTAGT. CDR3 in DNA: TGTGCCAGCAGTGACGAGGCGGGGGGGCCGACAGATACGCAGTATTTT. Translation: CASSDEAGGPTDTQYF.

This clone has a handful of counts. The chain has TRBV7-8 and TRBJ2-5; D uncertain. Germline CDR1 is SGHVS and CDR2 is FQNEAQ. The CDR3 extends over 15 amino acids. The V and J ends lost 5 bases and 3 bases respectively, with 16 bases between them. The CDR3 region is CASSTPREPKETQYF. The CDR3 DNA sequence: TGTGCCAGCAGCACGCCAAGAGAACCAAAAGAGACCCAGTACTTC.

A few counts support this clone. This chain connects TRBV29-1 to TRBJ2-1; possible D gene TRBD1, 5 bases. This CDR3 contains 14 residues. CDR1 and CDR2 from the germline V gene are SQVTM and ANQGSEA. V gave up 7 bases and J gave up 7 bases, with 20 bases separating them. CDR3: CSAPGSGRFNEQFF. CDR3 DNA: TGCAGCGCCCCAGGGTCGGGCAGATTTAATGAGCAGTTCTTC.

The chain combines TRBV30 with TRBJ2-7; possible D gene TRBD2, 7 bases. Trimming took off 2 bases at V and 6 bases at J, with 14 bases between the two ends. CDR1 is GTSNPN and CDR2 is SVGIG in the germline V gene (reference sequence). The CDR3 sequence is 13 residues long. This CDR3 reads CAWSPAGAVEQYF. CDR3 coding DNA: TGTGCCTGGAGTCCCGCGGGGGCGGTCGAGCAGTACTTC.

Points on this clone: Mismatch with germline at one junction end may stem from a read error. The chain joins TRBV13 to TRBJ2-7, with TRBD1 as a possible D gene (6 bases). From germline, CDR1 is PRHDT and CDR2 FYEKMQ (reference sequence). The CDR3 extends over 14 amino acids. CDR3 coding DNA: TGTGCCAGCAGCCTAGGACAGCCAACCTACGAGCAGTACTTC. It encodes CASSLGQPTYEQYF. The entire variable domain, with the rest obtained from reference TRBV13 and TRBJ2-7, is as follows: AAGVIQSPRHLIKEKRETATLKCYPIPRHDTVYWYQQGPGQDPQFLISFYEKMQSDKGSIPDRFSAQQFSDYHSELNMSSLELGDSALYFCASSLGQPTYEQYFGPGTRLTVT.

The chain carries TRBV4-1 and TRBJ2-7; D is uncertain. The CDR3 spans 14 residues. Trimming shortened V by 1 base and J by 5 bases, and 12 bases separated the two germline ends. Germline V CDR1 and CDR2: MGHRA, YSYEKL. The CDR3 sequence is CASSQVALDDEQYF. CDR3 nucleotide sequence: TGCGCCAGCAGCCAAGTGGCATTGGACGACGAGCAGTACTTC.

The CDR3 here is CASSVGFGMDTEAFF. CDR3 coding DNA: TGTGCCAGCAGCGTAGGTTTCGGGATGGACACTGAAGCTTTCTTT. The V call is TRBV9, the J call TRBJ1-1; D ambiguous. V lost 0 bases to trimming and J lost 3 bases, with 12 bases between them. This CDR3 comprises 15 residues. Germline V gives CDR1 SGDLS, CDR2 YYNGEE.

A single count supports this clone. The DNA for the CDR3 is TGCAGCGTTGCCGGGGCTCAAAACACAGATACGCAGTATTTT. Encoded protein: CSVAGAQNTDTQYF. V gene TRBV29-1 combines with J gene TRBJ2-3; D is possibly TRBD1 or TRBD2 (5 bases each). V was clipped by 4 bases and J by 2 bases, with 13 bases between them. The germline gives CDR1 SQVTM, CDR2 ANQGSEA. The CDR3 has 14 residues.